This note documents a single TCR beta chain sequence. This CDR3 has 14 amino acids. V gave up 4 bases and J gave up 4 bases; unmatched junction bases: 5. CDR1 is MDHEN, CDR2 SYDVKM, per germline. The data belong to a study of blood T cell repertoires in COVID-19. The table came from immunoSEQ multiplex PCR; TCRdb's copy has only in-frame clones and leaves some out. The sample comprises 50,000 or so clones, roughly 84% of which are singletons, and under 60% rests with the top ten. The sample taken for sequencing was peripheral blood. V is TRBV28 and J is TRBJ2-7; 9 bases align to TRBD1. The receptor was isolated from a man between 65 and 85 years old with acute or convalescent COVID-19. CDR3 sequence (DNA): TGTGCCAGCAGTTCCGGGACAGGGTTATACGAGCAGTACTTC. Protein product: CASSSGTGLYEQYF.